These T cell receptor beta chains were read from a single sample in a study of molecular identifiers for immune sequencing clone quantification. A single record per CDR3 protein comes from TCRdb applying MiXCR to the PCR reads. Among over 550,000 distinct CDR3 sequences listed, 25% were seen once. Sequencing was done on a sample of naive CD8+ T cells from blood, with Jurkat cell RNA spiked in. These receptors originate from a human donor in good health. Some libraries in this study had Jurkat cell RNA spiked in. Each CDR3 is given without its conserved first and last residue. Fields, in order: J gene, V gene, CDR3 protein.

>TRBJ1-4|TRBV4-3
ASSPDLQSEKLF
>TRBJ2-7|TRBV5-1
ASSIGLAGEYEQY
>TRBJ1-6|TRBV4-1
ASSQGPPGDNSPLH
>TRBJ2-7|TRBV28
ASSLRGQIYEQY
>TRBJ2-5|TRBV20-1
SARDLTARDQY
>TRBJ1-5|TRBV27
ASSSGAGRPQH
>TRBJ2-7|TRBV5-6
ASSFWDRGTYEQY
>TRBJ2-2|TRBV24-1
ATRSTGELF
>TRBJ1-5|TRBV12-3/TRBV12-4
ASSLREEGNQPQH
>TRBJ2-5|TRBV27
ASSSTGALETQY
>TRBJ2-3|TRBV20-1
SARPGQESTDTQY
>TRBJ1-2|TRBV6-5
ASISQGAGYT
>TRBJ1-6|TRBV12-3/TRBV12-4
ASSPGALSGPLH
>TRBJ2-2|TRBV9
ASSVGQGINGELF
>TRBJ1-1|TRBV28
ASSFSIGTGNILNTEAF
>TRBJ1-5|TRBV27
ASSLGQFAQPQH
>TRBJ2-7|TRBV6-2/TRBV6-3
ASIQRSLNSYEQY
>TRBJ2-3|TRBV7-2
ASSPHSLLADSIYTQY